These T cell receptor beta chains were read from a single sample in a study of vaccination effects on CD4 cells after COVID-19. Their antigen targets remain unknown. Produced via immunoSEQ multiplex PCR; TCRdb's table is partial and in-frame only. The repertoire has 40,000 or so clones, roughly 75% of them found once; the top ten carry just under 30%. The specimen comprised CD4+ T cells from PBMCs cultured with a peptide pool, sampled before COVID-19 vaccination. These receptors all stem from a human donor who had a prior SARS-CoV-2 infection. CDR3s include the opening cysteine and the closing phenylalanine or tryptophan. The D gene is left open where the match is weak. Clone size is shown for a subset of rows, as once, few, many or a class of expanded clone.

-,TRBV12-5,15,TRBD1,TRBJ2-3,CASGLAQQGTDTQYF,TGTGCTAGTGGTTTGGCACAACAGGGGACAGATACGCAGTATTTT
-,TRBV30,16,-,TRBJ2-2,CAWSPLGRMNTGELFF,TGTGCCTGGAGTCCACTGGGACGGATGAACACCGGGGAGCTGTTTTTT
-,TRBV2,14,-,TRBJ2-5,CASRNRDRQETQYF,TGTGCCAGCAGAAACAGGGACCGGCAAGAGACCCAGTACTTC
few,TRBV4-1,14,TRBD1,TRBJ1-2,CASRKPGQGGGYTF,TGCGCCAGCAGAAAACCGGGACAGGGTGGCGGCTACACCTTC
-,TRBV5-1,12,-,TRBJ2-7,CASRDSSYEQYF,TGCGCCAGCCGAGACAGTTCCTACGAGCAGTACTTC
-,TRBV6-5,13,-,TRBJ2-5,CASSYTGKETQYF,TGTGCCAGCAGTTACACAGGAAAAGAGACCCAGTACTTC
-,TRBV30,14,-,TRBJ2-2,CAWSVLGNTGELFF,TGTGCCTGGAGTGTACTAGGGAACACCGGGGAGCTGTTTTTT
-,TRBV6-2/TRBV6-3,12,TRBD1,TRBJ1-1,CASSHGQGKAFF,TGTGCCAGCAGTCACGGACAGGGTAAAGCTTTCTTT
-,TRBV9,14,TRBD1,TRBJ2-1,CASSPGQGNNEQFF,TGTGCCAGCAGCCCGGGACAGGGTAACAATGAGCAGTTCTTC
-,TRBV4-3,13,-,TRBJ1-1,CASSQLKFTEAFF,TGCGCCAGCAGCCAACTTAAATTCACTGAAGCTTTCTTT
-,TRBV4-1,15,-,TRBJ1-1,CASSRWVTANPEAFF,TGCGCCAGCAGCCGCTGGGTGACGGCGAACCCTGAAGCTTTCTTT
few,TRBV6-5,13,-,TRBJ1-2,CASSYWGEYGYTF,TGTGCCAGCAGTTACTGGGGCGAGTATGGCTACACCTTC
-,TRBV2,12,-,TRBJ2-5,CASSVGAETQYF,TGTGCCAGCAGTGTGGGGGCGGAGACCCAGTACTTC
few,TRBV5-4,15,TRBD1,TRBJ2-7,CASSVTGTGAYEQYF,TGTGCCAGCAGCGTTACGGGGACAGGGGCCTACGAGCAGTACTTC
-,TRBV6-5,14,TRBD2,TRBJ2-7,CASRTSGTKYEQYF,TGTGCCAGCAGAACTAGCGGGACTAAGTACGAGCAGTACTTC
once,TRBV5-1,17,-,TRBJ1-1,CASSPSNWGGVNTEAFF,TGCGCCAGCAGTCCGAGTAACTGGGGGGGTGTGAACACTGAAGCTTTCTTT
-,TRBV5-4,15,TRBD1,TRBJ2-5,CASSSGTGIEETQYF,TGTGCCAGCAGTTCCGGGACAGGGATTGAAGAGACCCAGTACTTC
few,TRBV6-5,15,-,TRBJ2-5,CASSPGVGVTETQYF,TGTGCCAGCAGTCCGGGGGTTGGCGTGACGGAGACCCAGTACTTC
-,TRBV6-2/TRBV6-3,13,-,TRBJ2-7,CASSLGDFGEQYF,TGTGCCAGCAGCTTGGGGGATTTTGGCGAGCAGTACTTC
-,TRBV4-2,17,-,TRBJ2-6,CASSQERGSTGANVLTF,TGTGCCAGCAGCCAAGAAAGGGGAAGCACTGGGGCCAACGTCCTGACTTTC
-,TRBV19,14,-,TRBJ2-5,CASSPPQSKETQYF,TGTGCCAGTAGCCCACCACAGAGTAAGGAGACCCAGTACTTC
-,TRBV7-9,14,-,TRBJ1-2,CASSSRQNNYGYTF,TGTGCCAGCAGCAGCCGACAGAATAACTATGGCTACACCTTC
-,TRBV20-1,15,TRBD2,TRBJ2-1,CSAGANLAGENEQFF,TGCAGTGCTGGTGCGAATCTAGCGGGAGAGAATGAGCAGTTCTTC
-,TRBV7-9,12,-,TRBJ1-2,CAGETVNYGYTF,TGTGCCGGGGAGACGGTTAACTATGGCTACACCTTC
-,TRBV6-2/TRBV6-3,17,TRBD1,TRBJ2-3,CASSYKSGGDGTDTQYF,TGTGCCAGCAGTTATAAATCAGGGGGCGACGGCACAGATACGCAGTATTTT
few,TRBV2,15,-,TRBJ1-1,CASSEQGRGNTEAFF,TGTGCCAGCAGTGAACAGGGACGGGGGAACACTGAAGCTTTCTTT
-,TRBV3-1/TRBV3-2,13,-,TRBJ2-1,CASSQFLGSSYFF,TGTGCCAGCAGCCAATTTCTGGGCAGTAGCTATTTCTTC